The next 4 T cell receptor beta chains were all read from a single sample in a study of blood T cell repertoires in COVID-19. This table comes from immunoSEQ multiplex PCR, and its TCRdb copy is limited to in-frame clones, with some not included. The sample includes 150,000 to 200,000 clones, about 85% seen only once; the top ten take approximately 21%. Material for sequencing was peripheral blood. All receptors come from a man aged 55-75 years with active or convalescent COVID-19.

This clone has a handful of counts. This chain joins TRBV5-1 and TRBJ2-1; 7 bases match TRBD1. V was clipped by 3 bases and J by 4 bases; unmatched bases: 13. From germline, CDR1 is SGHRS and CDR2 YFSETQ. The CDR3 contains 17 residues. Here the CDR3 reads CASSSNGQVFQYNEQFF. As DNA, the CDR3 is TGCGCCAGCAGCTCAAACGGACAGGTATTTCAATACAATGAGCAGTTCTTC.

Only a few counts were recorded for this clone. This chain uses TRBV9 with TRBJ1-1; unclear D gene. Looked up from germline, CDR1 is SGDLS and CDR2 is YYNGEE. The CDR3 consists of 13 residues. V lost 2 bases and J lost 0, with 5 bases in between. The CDR3 loop reads CASSVQLNTEAFF. CDR3 DNA: TGTGCCAGCAGCGTTCAGTTGAACACTGAAGCTTTCTTT.

The V and J genes are TRBV5-1 and TRBJ2-3; D might be TRBD2 (5 bases). This CDR3 is 15 amino acids long. V gave up 4 bases and J gave up 0 bases, with 12 bases separating them. Germline V CDR1 and CDR2: SGHRS, YFSETQ. This CDR3 is CASSDRDSSTDTQYF. CDR3 coding DNA: TGCGCCAGCAGCGACCGGGATTCAAGCACAGATACGCAGTATTTT.

The rearrangement links TRBV18 to TRBJ2-7, with D maybe TRBD1 (6 bases). V was pared by 3 bases and J by 6 bases, with 27 bases between. This CDR3 spans 18 amino acids. Germline CDR1 and CDR2: KGHSH and LQKENI. Here the CDR3 DNA reads TGTGCCAGCTCACCGCTGGCGGTGGGGGCGCGAACCATCCCCGAGCAGTACTTC. Translation: CASSPLAVGARTIPEQYF.